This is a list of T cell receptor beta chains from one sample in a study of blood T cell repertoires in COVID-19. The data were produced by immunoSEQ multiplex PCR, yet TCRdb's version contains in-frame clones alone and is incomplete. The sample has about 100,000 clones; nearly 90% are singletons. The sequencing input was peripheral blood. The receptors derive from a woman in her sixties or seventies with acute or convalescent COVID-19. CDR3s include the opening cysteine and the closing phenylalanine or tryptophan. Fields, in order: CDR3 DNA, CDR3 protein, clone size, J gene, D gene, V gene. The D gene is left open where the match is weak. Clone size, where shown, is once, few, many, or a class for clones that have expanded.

TGTGCCAGCAGTGGGACTGGCGGGAGGGCTTCAGATACGCAGTATTTT | CASSGTGGRASDTQYF | - | TRBJ2-3 | TRBD2 | TRBV2
TGTGCCAGCAGCCTCGGGACTAGCGGGAACTACAATGAGCAGTTCTTC | CASSLGTSGNYNEQFF | - | TRBJ2-1 | TRBD2 | TRBV7-9
TGTGCCAGCAGCTTGGCAGGGATGAGCGAGCAGTACTTC | CASSLAGMSEQYF | - | TRBJ2-7 | - | TRBV7-9
TGTGCCAGCAGCTTAATCGGGAGGGGCAAAAACATTCAGTACTTC | CASSLIGRGKNIQYF | - | TRBJ2-4 | TRBD2 | TRBV11-2
TGTGCCAGCAGTTCGGGGGGGCCTACTGAAGCTTTCTTT | CASSSGGPTEAFF | - | TRBJ1-1 | - | TRBV12-3/TRBV12-4
TGTGCCAGCAGGCCCGGGGAGCTCTCTGGAAACACCATATATTTT | CASRPGELSGNTIYF | - | TRBJ1-3 | - | TRBV6-5
TGCGCCAGCAGTGAACAGGGCCCTGAAGCTTTCTTT | CASSEQGPEAFF | - | TRBJ1-1 | - | TRBV10-2
TGTGCCAGCAGCCCCCTAGCGCTCCCCGGGACTGAAGCTTTCTTT | CASSPLALPGTEAFF | - | TRBJ1-1 | - | TRBV14
TGTGCCAGCAGCAGCGGACAGGGGGCTGAAGCTTTCTTT | CASSSGQGAEAFF | few | TRBJ1-1 | TRBD1 | TRBV5-4
TGTGCCAGCAGCCAAGAATCGGAACAGGGAATCGGCACTGAAGCTTTCTTT | CASSQESEQGIGTEAFF | - | TRBJ1-1 | - | TRBV3-1/TRBV3-2
TGTGCCAGCAGCCAGAGAGTACAGGGTACCGGGGAGCTGTTTTTT | CASSQRVQGTGELFF | - | TRBJ2-2 | - | TRBV2
TGCGCCAGCAGCTTGGTTTCTAGCGGACCCACAGATACGCAGTATTTT | CASSLVSSGPTDTQYF | - | TRBJ2-3 | TRBD2 | TRBV5-1